A selection of T cell receptor beta chains follows, all from one sample in a study of tumor and adjacent non-tumor tissue in lung cancer. Each CDR3 protein gets one entry after TCRdb re-called the multiplex PCR reads with MiXCR. The repertoire holds roughly 200,000 distinct CDR3 sequences, with around 70% as singletons. The sample consisted of lung tumor tissue. All receptors derive from a man aged 55 to 69 with non-small cell lung cancer. Each CDR3 is given with its conserved first and last residue. The D gene is left open where the match is weak. Clone size, where shown, is once, few, many, or a class for clones that have expanded.

-	TRBJ2-5	-	TRBV7-8	TGTGCCTGCTGCGTAGGGGGGTTGGGAGAGACCCAGTACTTC	CACCVGGLGETQYF
-	TRBJ1-4	-	TRBV4-2	TGTCCCAGCAACCAAGATACCTTGAGACTGTTTTTT	CPSNQDTLRLFF
-	TRBJ2-1	TRBD2	TRBV20-1	TGCAGTACTTTGGGAGTAGCGGGGCCGAGGAGTGAGCAGTTCTTC	CSTLGVAGPRSEQFF
-	TRBJ2-7	-	TRBV11-1	TGTGCCAGCAGCTTAGTCCCGGTGCAGGTATACGAGCAGTACTTC	CASSLVPVQVYEQYF
-	TRBJ1-2	-	TRBV5-1	TGCGCCAGCAGCTGGGGATCATATGGCTACACCTTC	CASSWGSYGYTF
many	TRBJ1-6	-	TRBV12-3/TRBV12-4	TGTGCCAGCAGTCCGACAGGAATCTATAATTCACCCCTCCACTTT	CASSPTGIYNSPLHF
-	TRBJ2-1	TRBD2	TRBV20-1	TGCAGTGACGACAACCCTCTAGCGGAAACCTACAATGAGCAGTTCTTC	CSDDNPLAETYNEQFF
once	TRBJ2-2	TRBD2	TRBV29-1	TGCAGTGGGTGGACTCCCGGGGGGGGGGAGCTGTTTTTT	CSGWTPGGGELFF
many	TRBJ2-1	-	TRBV20-1	TGCAGTGCGAGGGGGCTAGCGCAACTGGTGGGGAACAATGAGCAGTTCTTC	CSARGLAQLVGNNEQFF
-	TRBJ2-4	TRBD1	TRBV11-2	TGTGCCAGCAGCTTAGGGAGGACAGGGCCTGCCAAAAACATTCAGTACTTC	CASSLGRTGPAKNIQYF
-	TRBJ2-7	-	TRBV6-1	TGTGCCAGCAGTGAGAGTAGGGGGGGGCAGTACTTC	CASSESRGGQYF
-	TRBJ1-6	-	TRBV4-3	TGCGCCAGCAACCAAGATCCAGGGGTGAATTCATCCCTCCACTTT	CASNQDPGVNSSLHF
-	TRBJ1-1	-	TRBV7-9	TGTGCCAGCAGCCGGAAGATTAGCTCTGAAGCTTTCTTT	CASSRKISSEAFF
-	TRBJ2-7	-	TRBV18	TGTGCCAACTCATCATACGACAGGTCCGGCGAGCAGTACTTC	CANSSYDRSGEQYF
-	TRBJ1-1	TRBD1	TRBV11-3	TGTGCCAGCAGCGCGGGACAGGGGGGGAACAATGAAGCTTTATTT	CASSAGQGGNNEALF
-	TRBJ2-7	-	TRBV6-2/TRBV6-3	TGTGCCAGCAATTTGAATCGGTGGGACTTCGGCGAGCAATACTTC	CASNLNRWDFGEQYF
-	TRBJ2-1	-	TRBV6-1	TGTGCCATCAGTGAAACCGGGAGCGATGAGCAGTTCTTC	CAISETGSDEQFF
many	TRBJ2-3	-	TRBV30	TGTGCCTGGAGGGGTCAGGGAGATACGCAGTATTTT	CAWRGQGDTQYF
-	TRBJ1-6	-	TRBV6-1	TGTGCCAGCAATTCGGGACCTTATAATTCACCCATCCATTTT	CASNSGPYNSPIHF
-	TRBJ2-3	TRBD2	TRBV20-1	TGCAATGCTAGTGACCGTAACGGGGGGGAAGACACAGATACGCAGTATTTT	CNASDRNGGEDTDTQYF
-	TRBJ2-7	TRBD1	TRBV5-1	TGTGCCAGCAGACCGCGACAGGGGACAGCCTACGAGCAGTACTTC	CASRPRQGTAYEQYF
-	TRBJ1-6	TRBD1	TRBV11-3	TGTGTCAGCAGCACAGGACAGGGGAATAATTCACCCCTCCACTTT	CVSSTGQGNNSPLHF
-	TRBJ2-2	-	TRBV5-1	TGCGCCACCAGCCCTTGGGGGGCGTACACCGGGGAGCTGTTTTTT	CATSPWGAYTGELFF